This T cell receptor (beta chain) was captured in a study of blood T cell repertoires in COVID-19. Study as a whole: Samples taken during acute and convalescent COVID-19 were collected in the United States, Italy and Spain.

The repertoire was sequenced with immunoSEQ multiplex PCR; TCRdb's copy has only in-frame clones and lacks some. The sample includes around 300,000 clones, approximately 88% seen only once; the top ten take 5%. Those who participated ranged in age from roughly 18 to 100 years and resided in around 22 US areas. This CDR3 comprises 14 residues. The germline V and J ends were trimmed by 3 bases and 7 bases, with 13 bases remaining between them. The germline V gene has CDR1 LNHDA and CDR2 SQIVND (reference sequence). A single count supports this clone. This sequence joins TRBV19 and TRBJ1-5; weak D call: TRBD1 (5 bases). The clonotype was recovered from a young man who had recovered from COVID-19. The sequencing sample was made of PBMCs or T cells enriched from blood (not recorded which). The DNA for the CDR3 is TGTGCCAGTAGTATCCCAGGGTATAGACAGCCCCAGCATTTT. Residues: CASSIPGYRQPQHF. The full variable domain, its missing parts supplied by reference TRBV19 and TRBJ1-5, is DGGITQSPKYLFRKEGQNVTLSCEQNLNHDAMYWYRQDPGQGLRLIYYSQIVNDFQKGDIAEGYSVSREKKESFPLTVTSAQKNPTAFYLCASSIPGYRQPQHFGDGTRLSIL.